This is a list of T cell receptor beta chains from one sample in a study of OX40 agonist ivuxolimab in advanced cancers. TCRdb keeps only in-frame clones here, not all; method: immunoSEQ multiplex PCR. Here the sample spans around 64,000 clones, around 85% being singletons. The material was CD4+ or CD8+ T cells sorted from blood, obtained in a trial of the OX40 agonist ivuxolimab. The receptors originated from an adult with an advanced solid tumor such as melanoma, head and neck, liver or kidney cancer. Both conserved end residues are part of each CDR3. D genes are given only for firm matches. The listing skips clone size in some rows; elsewhere it reads once, few, many or a size class.

clone size	D gene	J gene	CDR3 length	V gene	CDR3 DNA	CDR3 protein
NA	NA	TRBJ2-7	14	TRBV4-1	TGCGCCAGCAGCCAAGGGGGCAGGGCTTACGAGCAGTACTTC	CASSQGGRAYEQYF
NA	TRBD1	TRBJ1-3	16	TRBV5-1	TGCGCCAGCAGCACCAGGGGGCCGGAACCTGGAAACACCATATATTTT	CASSTRGPEPGNTIYF
once	TRBD1	TRBJ1-4	14	TRBV6-1	TGTGCCAGCAGTTCGGGACAGGGCTCAAAAAAACTGTTTTTT	CASSSGQGSKKLFF
NA	NA	TRBJ2-1	13	TRBV7-2	TGTGCCAGCAGCTTAGTATCGCGAGATGAGCAGTTCTTC	CASSLVSRDEQFF
NA	NA	TRBJ1-1	15	TRBV2	TGTGCCAGCAGTGGCCGGGGACCCATGAACACTGAAGCTTTCTTT	CASSGRGPMNTEAFF
NA	NA	TRBJ1-2	13	TRBV5-4	TGTGCCAGCAGCTTGGGCCTGTGGGGTGGCTACACCTTC	CASSLGLWGGYTF
few	TRBD2	TRBJ2-7	15	TRBV7-2	TGTGCCAGCAGCTCCCGACGGGGGGGAACCTACGAGCAGTACTTC	CASSSRRGGTYEQYF
NA	TRBD2	TRBJ2-7	13	TRBV2	TGTGCCAGCAGTGATCGGGGGGCCTACGAGCAGTACTTC	CASSDRGAYEQYF
few	NA	TRBJ1-2	13	TRBV7-9	TGTGCCAGCAGCTTAAGACGGGAGGACGGCTACACCTTC	CASSLRREDGYTF
once	TRBD1	TRBJ1-2	14	TRBV6-5	TGTGCCAGCAGTCGTTTGGACAGGGGATATGGCTACACCTTC	CASSRLDRGYGYTF
NA	TRBD1	TRBJ2-1	16	TRBV14	TGTGCCAGCAGCCAAGATACAGGGGGACGCTACAATGAGCAGTTCTTC	CASSQDTGGRYNEQFF
NA	TRBD1	TRBJ1-4	18	TRBV4-1	TGCGCCAGCAGCCCTCGACGACAGGGAATTGCGTCTAATGAAAAACTGTTTTTT	CASSPRRQGIASNEKLFF
NA	TRBD1	TRBJ2-2	15	TRBV9	TGTGCCAGCAGCGCCGGGACAGCGAACACCGGGGAGCTGTTTTTT	CASSAGTANTGELFF
NA	NA	TRBJ1-1	15	TRBV19	TGTGCCAGTAGTATCACTGTGGCAATAAACACTGAAGCTTTCTTT	CASSITVAINTEAFF
NA	NA	TRBJ1-2	13	TRBV10-3	TGTGCCATCAGTGTTGAGGGGAACTATGGCTACACCTTC	CAISVEGNYGYTF
NA	TRBD1	TRBJ1-2	12	TRBV29-1	TGCAGCGTGGGACAGGGAAACTATGGCTACACCTTC	CSVGQGNYGYTF
NA	TRBD1	TRBJ1-2	16	TRBV18	TGTGCCAGCTCATCCGGACAGGCCCGAGCGGGAGATGGCTACACCTTC	CASSSGQARAGDGYTF
NA	NA	TRBJ1-1	12	TRBV7-2	TGTGCCAGCAGCCAAAAGAACACTGAAGCTTTCTTT	CASSQKNTEAFF
few	NA	TRBJ1-2	14	TRBV2	TGTGCCAGCAGTGAAAAGGGCAGGGCCTATGGCTACACCTTC	CASSEKGRAYGYTF